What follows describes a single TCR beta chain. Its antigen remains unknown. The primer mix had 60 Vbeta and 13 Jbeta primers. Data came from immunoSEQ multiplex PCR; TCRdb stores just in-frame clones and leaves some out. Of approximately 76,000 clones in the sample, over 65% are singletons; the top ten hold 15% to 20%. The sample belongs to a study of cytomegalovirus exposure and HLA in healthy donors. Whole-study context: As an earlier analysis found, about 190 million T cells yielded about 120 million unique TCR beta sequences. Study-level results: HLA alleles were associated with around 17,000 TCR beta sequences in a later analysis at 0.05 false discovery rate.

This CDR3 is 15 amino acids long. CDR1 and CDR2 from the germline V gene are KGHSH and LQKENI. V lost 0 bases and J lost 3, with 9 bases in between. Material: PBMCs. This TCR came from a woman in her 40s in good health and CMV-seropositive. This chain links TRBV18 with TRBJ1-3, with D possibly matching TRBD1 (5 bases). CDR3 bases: TGTGCCAGCTCACCACCGGGGGGTAGTGGAAACACCATATATTTT. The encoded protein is CASSPPGGSGNTIYF. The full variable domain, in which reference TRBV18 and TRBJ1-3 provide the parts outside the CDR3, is NAGVMQNPRHLVRRRGQEARLRCSPMKGHSHVYWYRQLPEEGLKFMVYLQKENIIDESGMPKERFSAEFPKEGPSILRIQQVVRGDSAAYFCASSPPGGSGNTIYFGEGSWLTVV.